The 9 T cell receptor beta chains below all came from one sample that was sequenced in a study of CD8 T cells in Susac syndrome. Roughly 0.45 to 1 ug RNA was reverse transcribed with random hexamers. TCRdb itself ran the immunoSEQ multiplex PCR reads through MiXCR, one entry per CDR3 protein. The sample has fewer than 300,000 distinct CDR3 sequences; about 85% are singletons. Input material: CD8+ T cells from PBMCs. These receptors originate from a human donor with multiple sclerosis.

The table lists this clonotype with a few counts. V is TRBV28 and J is TRBJ1-2; D ambiguous. Germline V CDR1 and CDR2: MDHEN, SYDVKM. V lost 6 bases to trimming and J lost 2 bases, with 13 bases between them. The CDR3 sequence is 14 residues long. The CDR3 DNA sequence: TGTGCCAGCAGCCTACCGGGCCTAAACTATGGCTACACCTTC. This translates into CASSLPGLNYGYTF.

The rearrangement links TRBV7-3 to TRBJ2-1, with D maybe TRBD2 (5 bases). V lost 2 bases and J 9 bases, leaving 17 bases between the germline ends. Germline lookup yields CDR1 SGHTA and CDR2 FQGTGA. The CDR3 runs to 15 residues. The CDR3 protein is CASSLGGSPRGEQFF. DNA of the CDR3: TGTGCCAGCAGCTTAGGAGGCTCGCCAAGAGGTGAGCAGTTCTTC.

V is TRBV20-1 and J is TRBJ1-1; D gene ambiguous. This CDR3 region has 13 residues. V gave up 7 bases and J gave up 2 bases, with 14 bases separating them. Germline V gene sequence: CDR1 DFQATT, CDR2 SNEGSKA (reference sequence). The CDR3 spells CSVEDPLNTEAFF. CDR3 in DNA: TGCAGTGTAGAAGACCCCCTAAACACTGAAGCTTTCTTT.

The rearrangement joins TRBV9 to TRBJ2-1, with 12 bases aligning to TRBD2. Germline V lookup: CDR1 SGDLS, CDR2 YYNGEE. V lost 3 bases to trimming and J lost 8 bases; unmatched junction nucleotides: 18. The CDR3 runs to 19 residues. The CDR3 protein is CASSDPRASGRGFLHEQFF. CDR3 DNA sequence: TGTGCCAGCAGCGACCCCCGCGCTAGCGGGAGGGGGTTTTTACATGAGCAGTTCTTC.

The chain employs TRBV15 and TRBJ2-1, with a weak D call TRBD1 (6 bases). V lost 0 bases and J lost 5, with 14 bases in between. CDR1 LNHNV and CDR2 YYDKDF come from the germline V gene (reference sequence). This CDR3 region has 16 residues. CDR3 in amino acids: CATSRDGGGTNNEQFF. As DNA, the CDR3 is TGTGCCACCAGCAGAGATGGGGGCGGAACCAACAATGAGCAGTTCTTC.

The chain carries TRBV20-1 and TRBJ2-3; TRBD2 aligns across 12 bases. The CDR3 is 15 residues long. V dropped 0 bases and J dropped 4; count of bases not matched to a gene: 2. From germline, CDR1 is DFQATT and CDR2 SNEGSKA (reference sequence). CDR3 sequence reads: CSARETSGRPDTQYF. CDR3 coding DNA: TGCAGTGCTAGAGAAACTAGCGGGAGGCCAGATACGCAGTATTTT.

The rearrangement links TRBV7-2 to TRBJ2-3, with D unclear. V gave up 2 bases and J gave up 5 bases, with 11 bases separating them. The CDR3 contains 14 residues. The germline V gene has CDR1 SGHTA and CDR2 FQGNSA. CDR3 in amino acids: CASSLSPARDTQYF. In nucleotides, the CDR3 is TGTGCCAGCAGCTTATCCCCTGCTCGAGATACGCAGTATTTT.

CDR3 sequence (DNA): TGTGCCATCAGTGTGTGGACTAGCGGGGGCACGGGCCCCTACGAGCAGTACTTC. Encoded protein: CAISVWTSGGTGPYEQYF. The chain links TRBV10-3 to TRBJ2-7, with 13 bases aligning to TRBD2. The V gene end was trimmed by 4 bases and the J gene end by 2 bases; junction bases not matched to a gene: 11. This CDR3 has 18 residues. Germline CDR1 ENHRY, CDR2 SYGVKD.

This clonotype was found a few times. The chain carries TRBV11-2 and TRBJ1-1; D is perhaps TRBD1 (6 bases). The CDR3 runs 14 residues. Germline CDR1 SGHAT, CDR2 FQNNGV. Trimming pared 5 bases from V and 6 bases from J, leaving 16 bases between. CDR3: CASSPISGQPEAFF. The CDR3 DNA reads TGTGCCAGCAGCCCGATCTCTGGACAGCCTGAAGCTTTCTTT.